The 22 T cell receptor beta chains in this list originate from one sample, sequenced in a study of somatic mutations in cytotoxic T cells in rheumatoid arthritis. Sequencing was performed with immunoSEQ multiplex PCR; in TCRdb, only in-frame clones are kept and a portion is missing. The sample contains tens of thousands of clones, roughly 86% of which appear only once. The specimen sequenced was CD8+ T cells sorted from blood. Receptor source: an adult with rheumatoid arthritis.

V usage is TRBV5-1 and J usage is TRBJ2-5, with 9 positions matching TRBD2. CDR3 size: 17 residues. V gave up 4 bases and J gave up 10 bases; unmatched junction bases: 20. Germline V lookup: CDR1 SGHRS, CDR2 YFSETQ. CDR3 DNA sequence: TGCGCCAGCAGCCTACGGTTGGTAGCGGGAGTCCTCGAGGGCCAGTACTTC. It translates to CASSLRLVAGVLEGQYF.

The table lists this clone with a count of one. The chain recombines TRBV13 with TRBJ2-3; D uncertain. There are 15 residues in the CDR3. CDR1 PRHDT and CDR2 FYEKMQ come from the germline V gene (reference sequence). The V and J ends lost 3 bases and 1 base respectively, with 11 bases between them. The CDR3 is CASSFGSGGTDTQYF. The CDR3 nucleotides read TGTGCCAGCAGCTTCGGTAGTGGTGGCACAGATACGCAGTATTTT.

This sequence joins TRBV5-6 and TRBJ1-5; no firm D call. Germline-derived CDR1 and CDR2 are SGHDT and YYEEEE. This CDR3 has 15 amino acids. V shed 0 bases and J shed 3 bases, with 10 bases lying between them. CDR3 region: CASSLGSTLNQPQHF. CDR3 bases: TGTGCCAGCAGCTTGGGCTCAACCCTCAATCAGCCCCAGCATTTT.

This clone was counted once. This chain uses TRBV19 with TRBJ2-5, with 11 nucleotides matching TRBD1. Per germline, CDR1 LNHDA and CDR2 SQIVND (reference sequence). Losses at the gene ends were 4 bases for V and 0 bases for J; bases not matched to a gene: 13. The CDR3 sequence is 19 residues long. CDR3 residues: CASSTLPRTGGEYQETQYF. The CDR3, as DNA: TGTGCCAGTAGTACGCTACCTCGGACAGGGGGCGAGTACCAAGAGACCCAGTACTTC.

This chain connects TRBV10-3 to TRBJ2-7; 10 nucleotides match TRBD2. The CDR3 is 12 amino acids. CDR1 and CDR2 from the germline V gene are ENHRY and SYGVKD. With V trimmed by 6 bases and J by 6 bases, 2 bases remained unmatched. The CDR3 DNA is TGTGCCATCAGCGGGACTAGCGTCGAGCAGTACTTC. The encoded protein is CAISGTSVEQYF.

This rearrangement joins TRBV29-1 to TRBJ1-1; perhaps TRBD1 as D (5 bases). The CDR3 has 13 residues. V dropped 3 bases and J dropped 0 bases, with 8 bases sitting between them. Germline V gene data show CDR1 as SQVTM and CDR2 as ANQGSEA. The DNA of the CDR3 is TGCAGCGTTGATGAGGGGCTGAACACTGAAGCTTTCTTT. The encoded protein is CSVDEGLNTEAFF.

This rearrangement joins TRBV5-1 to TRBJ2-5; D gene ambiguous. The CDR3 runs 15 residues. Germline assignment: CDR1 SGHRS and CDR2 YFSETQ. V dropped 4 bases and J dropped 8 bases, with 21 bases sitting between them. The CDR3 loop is CASSLVWLGVDTQYF. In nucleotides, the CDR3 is TGCGCCAGCAGCCTGGTCTGGCTAGGTGTAGACACCCAGTACTTC.

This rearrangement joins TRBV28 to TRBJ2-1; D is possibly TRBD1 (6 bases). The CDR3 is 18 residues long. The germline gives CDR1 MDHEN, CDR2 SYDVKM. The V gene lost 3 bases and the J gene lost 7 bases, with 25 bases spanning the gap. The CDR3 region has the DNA TGTGCCAGCAGTTTCTTCACACGCGCAGGGGTGATTGGAAATGAGCAGTTCTTC. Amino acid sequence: CASSFFTRAGVIGNEQFF.

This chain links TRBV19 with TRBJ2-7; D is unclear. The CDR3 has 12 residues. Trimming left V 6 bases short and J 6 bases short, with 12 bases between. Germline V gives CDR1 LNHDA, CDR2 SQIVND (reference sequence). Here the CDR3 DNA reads TGTGCCAGTAGCCCCCCCACTGGCGAGCAGTACTTC. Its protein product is CASSPPTGEQYF.

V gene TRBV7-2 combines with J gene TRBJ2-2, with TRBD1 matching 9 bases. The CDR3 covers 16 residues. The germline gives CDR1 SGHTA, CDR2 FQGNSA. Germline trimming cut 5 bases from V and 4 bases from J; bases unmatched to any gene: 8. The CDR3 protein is CASSLDRGVGTGELFF. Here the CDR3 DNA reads TGTGCCAGCAGCCTGGACAGGGGCGTGGGCACCGGGGAGCTGTTTTTT.

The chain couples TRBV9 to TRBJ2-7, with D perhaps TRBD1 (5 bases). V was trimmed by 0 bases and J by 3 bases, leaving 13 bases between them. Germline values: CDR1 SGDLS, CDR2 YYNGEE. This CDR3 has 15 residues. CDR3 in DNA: TGTGCCAGCAGCGTAGAACCAGGGTATCACTACGAGCAGTACTTC. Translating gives CASSVEPGYHYEQYF.

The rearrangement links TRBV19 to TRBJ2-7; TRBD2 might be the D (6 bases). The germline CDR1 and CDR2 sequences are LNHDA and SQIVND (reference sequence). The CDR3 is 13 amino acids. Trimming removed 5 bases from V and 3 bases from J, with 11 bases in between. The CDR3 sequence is CASSLGLYYEQYF. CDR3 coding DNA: TGTGCCAGTAGTTTGGGACTTTACTACGAGCAGTACTTC.

The CDR3 sequence: CASSQEGLGHEQYF. The CDR3 DNA reads TGTGCCAGCAGCCAGGAGGGTTTAGGACACGAGCAGTACTTC. The rearrangement uses TRBV13 and TRBJ2-7, with D possibly being TRBD2 (6 bases). The CDR3 is 14 residues long. Germline lookup yields CDR1 PRHDT and CDR2 FYEKMQ (reference sequence). Trimming cost V 5 bases and J 5 bases, with 16 bases left between them.

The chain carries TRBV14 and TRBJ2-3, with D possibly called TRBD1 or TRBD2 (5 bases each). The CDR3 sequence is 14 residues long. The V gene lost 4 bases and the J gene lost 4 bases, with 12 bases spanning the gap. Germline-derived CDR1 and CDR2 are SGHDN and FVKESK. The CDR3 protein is CASSPGTAADTQYF. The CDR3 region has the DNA TGTGCCAGCAGCCCCGGGACCGCGGCAGATACGCAGTATTTT.

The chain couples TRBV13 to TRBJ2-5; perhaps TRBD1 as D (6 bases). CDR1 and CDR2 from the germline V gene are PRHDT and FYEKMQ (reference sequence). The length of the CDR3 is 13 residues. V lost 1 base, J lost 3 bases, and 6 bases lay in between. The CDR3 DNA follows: TGTGCCAGCAGCTTAGAGGGGGAAGAGACCCAGTACTTC. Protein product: CASSLEGEETQYF. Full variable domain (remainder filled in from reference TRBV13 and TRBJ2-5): AAGVIQSPRHLIKEKRETATLKCYPIPRHDTVYWYQQGPGQDPQFLISFYEKMQSDKGSIPDRFSAQQFSDYHSELNMSSLELGDSALYFCASSLEGEETQYFGPGTRLLVL.

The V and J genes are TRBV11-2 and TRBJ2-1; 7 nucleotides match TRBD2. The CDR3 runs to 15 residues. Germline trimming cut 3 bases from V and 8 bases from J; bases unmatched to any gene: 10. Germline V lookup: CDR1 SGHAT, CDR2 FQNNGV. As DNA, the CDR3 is TGTGCCAGCAGCTTTGAGGCGGGAGTAACCGATGAGCAGTTCTTC. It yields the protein CASSFEAGVTDEQFF.

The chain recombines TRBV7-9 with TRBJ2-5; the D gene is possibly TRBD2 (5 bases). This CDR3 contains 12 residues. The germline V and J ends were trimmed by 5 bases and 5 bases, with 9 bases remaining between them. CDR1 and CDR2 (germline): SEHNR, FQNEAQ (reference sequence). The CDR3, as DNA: TGTGCCAGCAGCATAGGACTGGAGACCCAGTACTTC. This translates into CASSIGLETQYF.

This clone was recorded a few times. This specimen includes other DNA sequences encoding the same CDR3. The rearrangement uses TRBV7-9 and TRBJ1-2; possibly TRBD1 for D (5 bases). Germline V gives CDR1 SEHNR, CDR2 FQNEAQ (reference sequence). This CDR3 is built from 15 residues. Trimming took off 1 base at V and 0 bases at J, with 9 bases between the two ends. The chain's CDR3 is CASSLGDPANYGYTF. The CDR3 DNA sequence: TGTGCCAGCAGCTTAGGGGACCCGGCTAACTATGGCTACACCTTC.

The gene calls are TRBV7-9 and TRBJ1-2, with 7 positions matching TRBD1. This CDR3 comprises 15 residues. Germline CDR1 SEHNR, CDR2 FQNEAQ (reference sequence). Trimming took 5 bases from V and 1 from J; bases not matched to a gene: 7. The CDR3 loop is CASSTQGGVNYGYTF. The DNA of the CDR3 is TGTGCCAGCAGCACCCAGGGGGGGGTTAACTATGGCTACACCTTC. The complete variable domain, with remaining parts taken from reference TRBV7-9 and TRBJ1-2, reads DTGVSQNPRHKITKRGQNVTFRCDPISEHNRLYWYRQTLGQGPEFLTYFQNEAQLEKSRLLSDRFSAERPKGSFSTLEIQRTEQGDSAMYLCASSTQGGVNYGYTFGSGTRLTVV.

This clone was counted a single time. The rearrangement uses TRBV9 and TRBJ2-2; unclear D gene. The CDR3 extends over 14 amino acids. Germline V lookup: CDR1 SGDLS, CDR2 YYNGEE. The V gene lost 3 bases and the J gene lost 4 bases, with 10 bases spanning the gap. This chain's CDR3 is CASSAGIGTGELFF. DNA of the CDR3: TGTGCCAGCAGCGCAGGCATCGGCACCGGGGAGCTGTTTTTT.

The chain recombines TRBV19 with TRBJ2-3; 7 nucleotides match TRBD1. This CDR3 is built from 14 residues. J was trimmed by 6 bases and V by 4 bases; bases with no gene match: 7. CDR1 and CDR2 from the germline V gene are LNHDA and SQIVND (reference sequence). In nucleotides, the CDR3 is TGTGCCAGTAGTACCCCATCGACAGGGGATACGCAGTATTTT. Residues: CASSTPSTGDTQYF.

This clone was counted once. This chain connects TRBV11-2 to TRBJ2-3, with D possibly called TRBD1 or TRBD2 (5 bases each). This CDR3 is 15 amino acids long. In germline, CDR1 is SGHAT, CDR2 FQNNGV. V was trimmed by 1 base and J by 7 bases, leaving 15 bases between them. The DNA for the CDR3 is TGTGCCAGCAGCTTAGTTCCGGGACCCGTAAATACGCAGTATTTT. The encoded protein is CASSLVPGPVNTQYF.